The clone carrying this T cell receptor (beta chain) came up a few times. The record originates from a study of cytomegalovirus exposure and HLA in healthy donors. It was with 60 Vbeta and 13 Jbeta primers that the PCR ran. The method was immunoSEQ multiplex PCR; TCRdb's version includes in-frame clones alone and lacks a portion of them. The sample shows roughly 100,000 clones, 13% to 15% of them seen only once. The germline gives CDR1 MGHRA, CDR2 YSYEKL. V dropped 2 bases and J dropped 15; count of bases not matched to a gene: 7. The CDR3 is made up of 14 amino acids. The sequence was collected from a female donor in good health and CMV-seronegative. The chain has TRBV4-1 and TRBJ2-1; TRBD2 matches 13 bases. The sequencing input was PBMCs. The CDR3 spells CASSQPRTSGRRFF. The CDR3 nucleotides are TGCGCCAGCAGCCAACCGAGGACTAGCGGGAGAAGGTTCTTC.